These 22 T cell receptor beta chains were sequenced from one sample in a study of blood T cell repertoires in COVID-19. Generated by immunoSEQ multiplex PCR, the TCRdb table keeps only in-frame clones and is missing some. The repertoire has more than 100,000 clones, 84% of them found once; the top ten carry over 3%. Sequenced: PBMCs or T cells enriched from blood (not recorded which). The receptors shown here come from a woman younger than 45 who had recovered from COVID-19.

This CDR3 reads CASSFGTSGRGEQFF. The CDR3 nucleotides read TGTGCCAGCAGTTTCGGGACTAGCGGGAGAGGTGAGCAGTTCTTC. The J gene is TRBJ2-1, the V gene TRBV28; 14 bases agree with TRBD2. The CDR3 sequence is 15 residues long. The junction had 4 bases not matched to a gene; V was cut back by 3 bases and J by 9 bases. Germline assignment: CDR1 MDHEN and CDR2 SYDVKM. The full variable domain, its missing parts supplied by reference TRBV28 and TRBJ2-1, is DVKVTQSSRYLVKRTGEKVFLECVQDMDHENMFWYRQDPGLGLRLIYFSYDVKMKEKGDIPEGYSVSREKKERFSLILESASTNQTSMYLCASSFGTSGRGEQFFGPGTRLTVL.

This chain links TRBV5-4 with TRBJ1-1; 7 bases map to TRBD1. V shed 4 bases, J shed 3 bases, and the junction held 15 bases outside the gene matches. CDR3 size: 17 residues. Germline-derived CDR1 and CDR2 are SGHNT and YYREEE (reference sequence). DNA of the CDR3: TGTGCCAGCAGCGGGGGGAGTTACAGGGGCGCGGACACTGAAGCTTTCTTT. Translating it yields CASSGGSYRGADTEAFF. The whole variable domain, remainder taken from reference TRBV5-4 and TRBJ1-1, is ETGVTQSPTHLIKTRGQQVTLRCSSQSGHNTVSWYQQALGQGPQFIFQYYREEENGRGNFPPRFSGLQFPNYSSELNVNALELDDSALYLCASSGGSYRGADTEAFFGQGTRLTVV.

This clone came up once. The chain has TRBV28 and TRBJ2-7; D is uncertain. CDR3 length equals 12 residues. With 7 bases removed from V and 2 bases from J, the gap between germline ends came to 9 bases. Germline assignment: CDR1 MDHEN and CDR2 SYDVKM. CDR3 region: CASTRPPYEQYF. CDR3 nucleotide sequence: TGTGCCAGCACCAGGCCGCCCTACGAGCAGTACTTC.

The chain recombines TRBV5-1 with TRBJ2-3; D is ambiguous. In germline, CDR1 is SGHRS, CDR2 YFSETQ. V lost 5 bases and J 1 base, leaving 11 bases between the germline ends. This CDR3 is 14 amino acids long. CDR3 protein: CASSPNLGTDTQYF. For the CDR3, the DNA is TGCGCCAGCAGTCCCAACTTGGGCACAGATACGCAGTATTTT. Based on the CDR3 plus reference TRBV5-1 and TRBJ2-3, the full variable domain is KAGVTQTPRYLIKTRGQQVTLSCSPISGHRSVSWYQQTPGQGLQFLFEYFSETQRNKGNFPGRFSGRQFSNSRSEMNVSTLELGDSALYLCASSPNLGTDTQYFGPGTRLTVL.

The chain is built from TRBV7-9 and TRBJ2-1; weak D call: TRBD2 (6 bases). V was clipped by 1 base and J by 2 bases, with 15 bases between them. The CDR3 spans 17 residues. Germline V lookup: CDR1 SEHNR, CDR2 FQNEAQ (reference sequence). CDR3 sequence: CASSLDSTRWAYNEQFF. CDR3 nucleotide sequence: TGTGCCAGCAGCTTAGATTCGACTAGGTGGGCCTACAATGAGCAGTTCTTC.

Of note for this clone: The identical CDR3 is also encoded by other nucleotide sequences in the sample. The gene calls are TRBV6-2 or TRBV6-3 and TRBJ2-7; 12 nucleotides match TRBD2. Germline V lookup: CDR1 MNHEY, CDR2 SVGEGT. This CDR3 comprises 15 residues. Losses at the gene ends were 2 bases for V and 1 base for J; bases not matched to a gene: 0. This CDR3 is CASSYGLAGSYEQYF. The DNA of the CDR3 is TGTGCCAGCAGTTACGGACTAGCGGGATCCTACGAGCAGTACTTC.

The chain uses TRBV27 and TRBJ1-2, with D perhaps matching TRBD1 (5 bases). CDR3 length equals 14 residues. The V gene's germline CDR1 is MNHEY and CDR2 SMNVEV (reference sequence). V was clipped by 5 bases and J by 4 bases, with 14 bases between them. The CDR3 region has the DNA TGTGCCAGCAGTCACCAACGGGGGGGCTATGGCTACACCTTC. Translated: CASSHQRGGYGYTF.

V usage is TRBV4-1 and J usage is TRBJ1-3, with 7 bases lining up with TRBD1. Trimming took 3 bases from V and 2 from J; bases not matched to a gene: 4. The CDR3 contains 15 residues. Looked up from germline, CDR1 is MGHRA and CDR2 is YSYEKL. The CDR3 DNA sequence: TGCGCCAGCAGCCAGACAGGGACAACTGGAAACACCATATATTTT. This encodes CASSQTGTTGNTIYF.

The chain uses TRBV28 and TRBJ1-2, with D perhaps matching TRBD1 (6 bases). This CDR3 is 15 amino acids long. Germline lookup yields CDR1 MDHEN and CDR2 SYDVKM. V dropped 4 bases and J dropped 4 bases, with 16 bases sitting between them. This CDR3 reads CASSYPQDRFYGYTF. For the CDR3, the DNA is TGTGCCAGCAGTTACCCACAAGACAGGTTCTATGGCTACACCTTC.

The J gene is TRBJ2-5, the V gene TRBV11-1; 7 bases match TRBD1. Germline lookup yields CDR1 SGHAT and CDR2 FQDESV (reference sequence). The CDR3 runs to 15 residues. V was pared by 1 base and J by 3 bases, with 5 bases of the junction left unmatched. The CDR3 sequence: CASSLGQGVKETQYF. DNA for the CDR3: TGTGCCAGCAGCTTAGGACAGGGAGTTAAAGAGACCCAGTACTTC.

This chain joins TRBV7-3 and TRBJ2-2; 8 positions match TRBD1. Unmatched junction bases numbered 9, after V lost 3 bases and J lost 6 bases. Germline CDR1 and CDR2: SGHTA and FQGTGA. This CDR3 has 16 amino acids. The CDR3 region has the DNA TGTGCCAGCAGCTTGACCAGGGGGCGGAGGTCCGGGGAGCTGTTTTTT. Amino acid sequence: CASSLTRGRRSGELFF.

The chain is built from TRBV7-8 and TRBJ1-6; D ambiguous. CDR3 length equals 13 residues. V shed 2 bases and J shed 7 bases, with 6 bases lying between them. Germline CDR1 SGHVS, CDR2 FQNEAQ. CDR3 nucleotides: TGTGCCAGCAGCTTACAGAAAAATTCACCCCTCCACTTT. Amino acid sequence: CASSLQKNSPLHF.

This chain joins TRBV9 and TRBJ2-1; D unclear. The ends were cut back, 3 bases at V and 0 bases at J, with 16 bases in the middle. CDR3 length equals 17 residues. Germline V gene lookup returns CDR1 SGDLS and CDR2 YYNGEE. The CDR3 bases are TGTGCCAGCAGCGCCCTTGCGGCGGCACCCTCCTACAATGAGCAGTTCTTC. Translated: CASSALAAAPSYNEQFF.

A remark on this clone: A junction boundary mismatches the germline segment, possibly from a read error. The rearrangement uses TRBV7-7 and TRBJ2-6, with D perhaps TRBD1 (5 bases). Looked up from germline, CDR1 is SSHAT and CDR2 is FNYEAQ (reference sequence). The CDR3 contains 17 residues. This CDR3 reads CASSLSSDSSGANVLTF. The CDR3 coding sequence is TGTGCTAGCAGCTTAAGTTCCGACAGCTCTGGGGCCAACGTCCTGACTTTC.

This clone has a handful of counts. V usage is TRBV6-5 and J usage is TRBJ2-1, with 10 bases fitting TRBD2. The CDR3 extends over 15 amino acids. The germline V gene encodes CDR1 MNHEY and CDR2 SVGAGI. Losses at the gene ends were 6 bases for V and 7 bases for J; bases not matched to a gene: 9. The CDR3 bases are TGTGCCAGCAGCGTCGCTAGCGGGAGTAATAATGAGCAGTTCTTC. Translating gives CASSVASGSNNEQFF.

In its sample, this clone was seen a few times. This sequence joins TRBV28 and TRBJ2-2; D perhaps matches TRBD1 (5 bases). V dropped 4 bases and J dropped 4 bases, with 10 bases sitting between them. Germline V gene data show CDR1 as MDHEN and CDR2 as SYDVKM. CDR3 length equals 14 residues. CDR3 nucleotides: TGTGCCAGCAGTTCCCCGGACACCACCGGGGAGCTGTTTTTT. Amino acids: CASSSPDTTGELFF.

The chain carries TRBV6-1 and TRBJ1-4, with D hard to call. The V end lost 2 bases, the J end lost 3 bases, and 16 bases lay between the germline ends. CDR1 is MNHNS, CDR2 SASEGT, per germline. The CDR3 runs to 17 residues. Written as DNA, the CDR3 is TGTGCCAGCAGTGAACGACTGAAGACGAGCGCTAATGAAAAACTGTTTTTT. It yields the protein CASSERLKTSANEKLFF.

This rearrangement joins TRBV19 to TRBJ1-1; the match to TRBD1 covers 7 bases. The CDR3 is 13 residues long. In germline, CDR1 is LNHDA, CDR2 SQIVND (reference sequence). The trim removed 5 bases at V and 6 bases at J, leaving 6 bases unmatched. Here the CDR3 DNA reads TGTGCCAGTAGTCAAGGGGGCTTCGCTGAAGCTTTCTTT. Translated: CASSQGGFAEAFF.

The count of this clone is one. The chain employs TRBV15 and TRBJ2-7, with 7 bases matching TRBD1. Losses at the gene ends were 3 bases for V and 4 bases for J; bases not matched to a gene: 9. CDR1 and CDR2 (germline): LNHNV, YYDKDF (reference sequence). The CDR3 contains 15 residues. CDR3 loop: CATSRGQRNLYEQYF. As DNA, the CDR3 is TGTGCCACCAGCAGGGGACAGCGTAACCTTTACGAGCAGTACTTC.

The J gene is TRBJ1-2, the V gene TRBV25-1; the match to TRBD1 covers 8 bases. The V gene end was trimmed by 4 bases and the J gene end by 4 bases; junction bases not matched to a gene: 2. There are 13 residues in the CDR3. Germline assignment: CDR1 MGHDK and CDR2 SYGVNS. The CDR3 DNA follows: TGTGCCAGCAGTGTGGGGACAGGCTATGGCTACACCTTC. Its protein product is CASSVGTGYGYTF.

V is TRBV15 and J is TRBJ2-1; 9 bases align to TRBD2. Trimming took 5 bases from V and 4 from J; bases not matched to a gene: 9. This CDR3 contains 16 residues. CDR1 and CDR2 (germline): LNHNV, YYDKDF (reference sequence). The CDR3 region is CATSARTSALYNEQFF. Written as DNA, the CDR3 is TGTGCCACCAGCGCCAGGACTAGCGCCTTGTACAATGAGCAGTTCTTC.

The chain's CDR3 is CASSGRTSGSAKGAEQYF. As DNA, the CDR3 is TGCGCCAGCAGTGGTAGGACTAGCGGGAGTGCGAAGGGGGCGGAGCAGTACTTC. This sequence joins TRBV10-2 and TRBJ2-7; the match to TRBD2 covers 13 bases. The CDR3 is 18 amino acids. Per the germline V gene, CDR1 is WSHSY and CDR2 is SAAADI. With V trimmed by 4 bases and J by 7 bases, 16 bases remained unmatched.